One and the same sample provided the 19 T cell receptor beta chains below, sequenced in a study of shared clonotypes between healthy human individuals. TCRdb keeps only in-frame clones here, not all; method: immunoSEQ multiplex PCR. The sample holds about 470,000 clones, 70% to 80% seen once. The sample consisted of PBMCs. Source of these receptors: a woman aged 40-49 years in good health. Some clones in this sample may be carry-over from other donors' samples.

The rearrangement uses TRBV28 and TRBJ2-7; no clear D gene. Germline assignment: CDR1 MDHEN and CDR2 SYDVKM. This CDR3 has 14 residues. Trimming shortened V by 10 bases and J by 2 bases, and 18 bases separated the two germline ends. The CDR3 reads CATPKRVRPYEQYF. The CDR3 bases are TGTGCCACCCCTAAACGTGTCCGTCCCTACGAGCAGTACTTC.

This clone was counted a single time. The rearrangement uses TRBV9 and TRBJ2-1; D tentatively reads TRBD1 or TRBD2 (5 bases each). The germline V and J ends were trimmed by 0 bases and 0 bases, with 10 bases remaining between them. The CDR3 contains 16 residues. Germline V gene lookup returns CDR1 SGDLS and CDR2 YYNGEE. CDR3 residues: CASSVGAGTSYNEQFF. For the CDR3, the DNA is TGTGCCAGCAGCGTAGGGGCAGGGACCTCCTACAATGAGCAGTTCTTC. Filled out from reference TRBV9 and TRBJ2-1, the complete variable domain reads DSGVTQTPKHLITATGQRVTLRCSPRSGDLSVYWYQQSLDQGLQFLIQYYNGEERAKGNILERFSAQQFPDLHSELNLSSLELGDSALYFCASSVGAGTSYNEQFFGPGTRLTVL.

The V call is TRBV5-1, the J call TRBJ1-1; no clear D gene. Per the germline V gene, CDR1 is SGHRS and CDR2 is YFSETQ. Trimming stripped 4 bases from V and 2 bases from J, with 15 bases between. This CDR3 spans 15 amino acids. The CDR3 loop is CASSLWFTENTEAFF. The DNA of the CDR3 is TGCGCCAGCAGCCTATGGTTTACCGAAAACACTGAAGCTTTCTTT.

V usage is TRBV28 and J usage is TRBJ1-4; TRBD1 agrees at 8 bases. CDR3 size: 14 residues. Germline CDR1 is MDHEN and CDR2 is SYDVKM. V shed 6 bases and J 7 bases; nucleotides not matched to a gene: 7. In DNA form, the CDR3 reads TGTGCCAGCAGCTCCGGGACAGGTGGTGAAAAACTGTTTTTT. Residues: CASSSGTGGEKLFF.

This clone occurred a few times. The V call is TRBV30, the J call TRBJ2-7; the match to TRBD2 covers 8 bases. V dropped 3 bases and J dropped 4; count of bases not matched to a gene: 5. Germline V lookup: CDR1 GTSNPN, CDR2 SVGIG (reference sequence). The CDR3 sequence is 13 residues long. CDR3 bases: TGTGCCTGGAGGGGACTAGTGGGGTACGAGCAGTACTTC. Translating it yields CAWRGLVGYEQYF.

Concerning this clone itself: The conserved phenylalanine or tryptophan is not found at the CDR3 terminus, so this likely reflects a read error. The CDR3 bases are TGTGCCATCAGTGAACCGGGCAGAGCCACCGAAGCTTTCTCT. Its translation is CAISEPGRATEAFS. This chain joins TRBV10-3 and TRBJ1-1; no firm D call. Trimming stripped 3 bases from V and 8 bases from J, with 16 bases between. The CDR3 covers 14 residues. Looked up from germline, CDR1 is ENHRY and CDR2 is SYGVKD.

The chain has TRBV9 and TRBJ1-1; TRBD1 is a possible D gene (5 bases). The CDR3 is made up of 13 amino acids. Trimming left V 4 bases short and J 8 bases short, with 15 bases between. Germline V gives CDR1 SGDLS, CDR2 YYNGEE. In DNA form, the CDR3 reads TGTGCCAGCAGCCCGAGGTTTGGGGGAGAAGCTTTCTTT. It yields the protein CASSPRFGGEAFF.

A single count supports this clone. V gene TRBV18 combines with J gene TRBJ2-2; D not certain. In germline, CDR1 is KGHSH, CDR2 LQKENI. V dropped 3 bases and J dropped 5 bases, with 22 bases sitting between them. The CDR3 sequence is 18 residues long. The CDR3 nucleotides read TGTGCCAGCTCACCCTCGGTAGTCGGAGTCGGGCGAACCGGGGAGCTGTTTTTT. Encoded protein: CASSPSVVGVGRTGELFF.

This chain connects TRBV21-1 to TRBJ2-4; the DNA was not used to check the table's D call, TRBD2. TRBV21-1 is a known pseudogene. This CDR3 spans 18 amino acids. CDR3 sequence (DNA): TGTGCCAGCAGCAAAGCCGGACTCCTAGCGGTAGCCAAAAACATTCAGTACTTC. Translated: CASSKAGLLAVAKNIQYF.

This CDR3 reads CARPGKSSYEQYF. The CDR3 DNA sequence: TGTGCAAGGCCCGGGAAGAGCTCCTACGAGCAGTACTTC. The chain uses TRBV12-2 and TRBJ2-5; no check of the table's D call, TRBD2, against the DNA was made. The DNA matches TRBJ2-7 better at its end, which makes the J call doubtful. TRBV12-2 counts as a pseudogene. The CDR3 totals 13 residues.

This clone has a handful of counts. The CDR3 region is CASSQPGTGVNYGYTF. As DNA, the CDR3 is TGCGCCAGCAGCCAACCCGGGACAGGGGTCAACTATGGCTACACCTTC. J is TRBJ1-2 and V is TRBV4-1; TRBD1 aligns across 10 bases. CDR1 and CDR2 (germline): MGHRA, YSYEKL. The CDR3 loop spans 16 amino acids. V gave up 2 bases and J gave up 2 bases; unmatched junction bases: 5.

The CDR3 here is CASSLGGRRSYEQYF. The CDR3 DNA sequence: TGTGCCAGCAGCTTAGGAGGACGCCGTTCGTACGAGCAGTACTTC. The genes are TRBV7-3 and TRBJ2-7; D perhaps matches TRBD2 (5 bases). V was trimmed by 2 bases and J by 4 bases, leaving 15 bases between them. The CDR3 has 15 amino acids. Germline lookup yields CDR1 SGHTA and CDR2 FQGTGA.

This clone was observed a few times. The gene calls are TRBV6-1 and TRBJ2-1, with 13 positions matching TRBD2. Germline values: CDR1 MNHNS, CDR2 SASEGT. This CDR3 is 19 amino acids long. Trimming cost V 0 bases and J 8 bases; bases outside gene matches: 13. DNA of the CDR3: TGTGCCAGCAGTGAAGCGCGGGGACTAGCGGGGAGATTAGTCGATGAGCAGTTCTTC. Its protein is CASSEARGLAGRLVDEQFF.

The chain uses TRBV5-1 and TRBJ2-1, with D possibly TRBD1 on 5 matching bases. CDR1 SGHRS and CDR2 YFSETQ come from the germline V gene. V gave up 0 bases and J gave up 1 base, with 8 bases separating them. This CDR3 contains 15 residues. The CDR3 DNA sequence: TGCGCCAGCAGCTTGGATACAGGATCCTACAATGAGCAGTTCTTC. Translated: CASSLDTGSYNEQFF.

This rearrangement joins TRBV14 to TRBJ2-1; D is undetermined. Per the germline V gene, CDR1 is SGHDN and CDR2 is FVKESK. V dropped 4 bases and J dropped 0 bases, with 13 bases sitting between them. There are 16 residues in the CDR3. The CDR3 is CASSLRHVSSYNEQFF. The CDR3 nucleotides read TGTGCCAGCAGCCTCCGTCACGTGAGCTCCTACAATGAGCAGTTCTTC.

J is TRBJ1-3 and V is TRBV28; no reliable D call. V lost 4 bases, J lost 0 bases, and 10 bases lay in between. The CDR3 totals 15 residues. CDR1 is MDHEN, CDR2 SYDVKM, per germline. Here the CDR3 reads CASSSRRDSGNTIYF. CDR3 bases: TGTGCCAGCAGTTCTCGACGGGACTCTGGAAACACCATATATTTT.

A remark on this clone: Other DNA sequences within the sample encode an identical CDR3. The genes are TRBV29-1 and TRBJ1-1; D ambiguous. The V gene's germline CDR1 is SQVTM and CDR2 ANQGSEA. The CDR3 has 11 amino acids. V lost 4 bases to trimming and J lost 1 base, with 4 bases between them. CDR3 residues: CSVGRNTEAFF. CDR3 nucleotides: TGCAGCGTTGGCAGGAACACTGAAGCTTTCTTT.

This clone was recorded a few times. This chain uses TRBV18 with TRBJ1-2; D ambiguous. In germline, CDR1 is KGHSH, CDR2 LQKENI. V was pared by 3 bases and J by 3 bases, with 8 bases between. The CDR3 loop spans 13 amino acids. The CDR3 spells CASSPQDDYGYTF. DNA of the CDR3: TGTGCCAGCTCACCCCAAGATGACTATGGCTACACCTTC.

V and J are TRBV28 and TRBJ2-3; D assignment may be TRBD1 or TRBD2 (5 bases each). With 5 bases removed from V and 0 bases from J, the gap between germline ends came to 18 bases. The germline gives CDR1 MDHEN, CDR2 SYDVKM. The CDR3 is 17 residues long. The CDR3: CASSIPGARGSTDTQYF. The CDR3 coding sequence is TGTGCCAGCAGTATACCCGGGGCCCGGGGTAGCACAGATACGCAGTATTTT.